In its sample, the clone carrying this T cell receptor (beta chain) was seen once. What it binds is not known. It was CD45RO-negative cells, positively selected for CCR7, that made up naive CD8 cells, with terminally differentiated effector memory CD45RA+ cells excluded. Adult donors, all healthy and HIV-negative, had no recent acute infections or vaccinations. TCRdb's table, derived via immunoSEQ multiplex PCR, lists solely in-frame clones and lacks some. This table holds 760,000 or so clones, about 96% found once. These data originate in a study of shared clonotypes between healthy human individuals. Study outcomes and limitations: Sampling was confined to blood; repertoires within tissues likely differ.

V trimming: 2 bases; J trimming: 7 bases; junction bases outside the gene matches: 11. The CDR3 is 18 amino acids. Germline lookup yields CDR1 KGHSH and CDR2 LQKENI. The receptor was isolated from a man aged 25 to 40 in good health. The chain is built from TRBV18 and TRBJ2-1, with 13 bases aligning to TRBD2. The sequencing input was naive CD8+ T cells sorted from blood. CDR3 sequence reads: CASSPTRTSGRAWNEQFF. In DNA form, the CDR3 reads TGTGCCAGCTCACCAACTAGAACTAGCGGGAGGGCCTGGAATGAGCAGTTCTTC.